Listed below are T cell receptor beta chains from one sample, sequenced in a study of STAT3 mutations in large granular lymphocyte leukemia. The data were produced by immunoSEQ multiplex PCR, yet TCRdb's version contains in-frame clones alone and is incomplete. The sample holds approximately 30,000 clones, approximately 80% seen once. The material sequenced was peripheral blood mononuclear cells. The receptors were sampled from a woman aged 45-59 years with T-cell large granular lymphocyte leukemia. Some clones in this sample may be carry-over from other donors' samples. Each CDR3 is given with its conserved first and last residue. D genes are given only for firm matches. Clone size appears in some rows only: once, few, many, or a class for an expanded clone.

CDR3: CASSEGDRGTSNYGYTF
DNA: TGTGCCAGCAGTGAAGGAGACAGGGGGACCTCTAACTATGGCTACACCTTC
D: TRBD1
J: TRBJ1-2
size: .
V: TRBV6-1

CDR3: CAIGPQAAAGEYHTQYF
DNA: TGTGCCATCGGACCCCAGGCGGCGGCGGGAGAATATCATACGCAGTATTTT
D: TRBD2
J: TRBJ2-3
size: .
V: TRBV27

CDR3: CASRPGTAVVGYTF
DNA: TGCGCCAGCAGGCCCGGGACAGCCGTTGTCGGCTACACCTTC
D: TRBD1
J: TRBJ1-2
size: .
V: TRBV5-1

CDR3: CASSWINRRDTQYF
DNA: TGTGCCAGCAGCTGGATTAACCGTAGAGATACGCAGTATTTT
D: .
J: TRBJ2-3
size: .
V: TRBV7-9

CDR3: CASSFWTGGTDTQYF
DNA: TGTGCCAGCAGCTTTTGGACAGGGGGTACAGATACGCAGTATTTT
D: TRBD1
J: TRBJ2-3
size: .
V: TRBV5-6

CDR3: CASSQLQGIGNGYTF
DNA: TGTGCCAGCAGCCAGCTACAGGGCATCGGGAATGGCTACACCTTC
D: .
J: TRBJ1-2
size: .
V: TRBV14

CDR3: CTSSLHTRDSYSREQYF
DNA: TGCACCAGCAGCTTACATACCCGGGACTCCTACTCGAGGGAGCAGTACTTC
D: .
J: TRBJ2-7
size: .
V: TRBV1

CDR3: CASSLGQRYEQYF
DNA: TGTGCCAGCAGCTTGGGACAACGATACGAGCAGTACTTC
D: .
J: TRBJ2-7
size: .
V: TRBV7-2

CDR3: CSDIERESSYNEQFF
DNA: TGCAGCGACATTGAGCGGGAGAGCTCCTACAATGAGCAGTTCTTC
D: TRBD2
J: TRBJ2-1
size: .
V: TRBV29-1

CDR3: CASSLIPGQGYGYTF
DNA: TGCGCCAGCAGCTTAATCCCGGGACAGGGTTATGGCTACACCTTC
D: TRBD1
J: TRBJ1-2
size: few
V: TRBV5-1

CDR3: CSVTDDTQYF
DNA: TGCAGTGTAACCGACGATACGCAGTATTTT
D: .
J: TRBJ2-3
size: .
V: TRBV20-1

CDR3: CASSLSLPPANTEAFF
DNA: TGTGCCAGCAGCTTAAGTCTGCCCCCAGCGAACACTGAAGCTTTCTTT
D: .
J: TRBJ1-1
size: .
V: TRBV7-2

CDR3: CASRNTGGGEAFF
DNA: TGTGCCAGCAGGAATACAGGGGGTGGTGAAGCTTTCTTT
D: TRBD1
J: TRBJ1-1
size: few
V: TRBV6-4

CDR3: CASSVQGAHYEQYF
DNA: TGTGCCAGCAGTGTACAGGGGGCTCACTACGAGCAGTACTTC
D: TRBD1
J: TRBJ2-7
size: .
V: TRBV6-5

CDR3: CASSENRGLNEKLFF
DNA: TGTGCCAGCAGCGAAAACCGGGGTCTTAATGAAAAACTGTTTTTT
D: .
J: TRBJ1-4
size: .
V: TRBV5-4

CDR3: CASSLSSGIEHEQYF
DNA: TGCGCCAGCAGCTTGAGTAGCGGGATCGAGCACGAGCAGTACTTC
D: TRBD2
J: TRBJ2-7
size: .
V: TRBV5-1

CDR3: CAWRKVGARGLSSEQYF
DNA: TGTGCCTGGAGGAAGGTGGGTGCCAGGGGGCTGTCAAGCGAGCAGTACTTC
D: TRBD1
J: TRBJ2-7
size: .
V: TRBV30

CDR3: CASSSAEPYEQYF
DNA: TGTGCCAGCTCATCCGCGGAACCCTACGAGCAGTACTTC
D: .
J: TRBJ2-7
size: .
V: TRBV18

CDR3: CASSPGDRAYGYTF
DNA: TGTGCCAGCTCACCAGGCGACAGGGCGTATGGCTACACCTTC
D: TRBD1
J: TRBJ1-2
size: few
V: TRBV18

CDR3: CAWSSDRVPEQYF
DNA: TGTGCCTGGTCTTCGGACAGGGTTCCCGAGCAGTACTTC
D: TRBD1
J: TRBJ2-7
size: .
V: TRBV30

CDR3: CAISEGSTGTDTQYF
DNA: TGTGCCATCAGTGAGGGGAGCACCGGCACAGATACGCAGTATTTT
D: .
J: TRBJ2-3
size: .
V: TRBV10-3

CDR3: CASSPSGTVGSLQYF
DNA: TGTGCCAGCAGCCCCTCCGGGACAGTCGGCTCGTTGCAGTACTTC
D: TRBD1
J: TRBJ2-7
size: few
V: TRBV7-3

CDR3: CASSLGGTGYTF
DNA: TGCGCCAGCAGCTTGGGGGGGACAGGCTACACCTTC
D: .
J: TRBJ1-2
size: .
V: TRBV5-1

CDR3: CSVRRTSFGEQYF
DNA: TGCAGCGTTCGTAGGACTAGCTTTGGGGAGCAGTACTTC
D: TRBD2
J: TRBJ2-7
size: few
V: TRBV29-1

CDR3: CASTKGDQNQPQHF
DNA: TGTGCCAGCACCAAGGGGGACCAAAATCAGCCCCAGCATTTT
D: .
J: TRBJ1-5
size: .
V: TRBV6-6

CDR3: CASSLGGVNYGYTF
DNA: TGTGCCAGCAGCTTAGGGGGAGTTAACTATGGCTACACCTTC
D: .
J: TRBJ1-2
size: .
V: TRBV7-9

CDR3: CSVGQFSYEQYF
DNA: TGCAGCGTAGGACAGTTCTCCTACGAGCAGTACTTC
D: .
J: TRBJ2-7
size: .
V: TRBV29-1

CDR3: CASSPTNTGNEQYF
DNA: TGTGCCAGCTCACCCACTAATACAGGGAACGAGCAGTACTTC
D: .
J: TRBJ2-7
size: .
V: TRBV18

CDR3: CASLPPGVENQPQHF
DNA: TGTGCCAGCCTCCCCCCTGGGGTAGAGAATCAGCCCCAGCATTTT
D: .
J: TRBJ1-5
size: .
V: TRBV6-6

CDR3: CASSFQGLANDEQYF
DNA: TGTGCCAGCAGCTTCCAAGGACTAGCGAACGACGAGCAGTACTTC
D: TRBD2
J: TRBJ2-7
size: medium-sized
V: TRBV5-5

CDR3: CASSLYRANYGYTF
DNA: TGTGCCAGCAGTTTATACAGGGCTAACTATGGCTACACCTTC
D: .
J: TRBJ1-2
size: .
V: TRBV28

CDR3: CASSTQGIGYYGYTF
DNA: TGTGCCAGTAGTACTCAGGGAATCGGATACTATGGCTACACCTTC
D: .
J: TRBJ1-2
size: .
V: TRBV19

CDR3: CASSAGTAESSYEQYF
DNA: TGTGCCAGTAGTGCAGGGACAGCTGAAAGCTCCTACGAGCAGTACTTC
D: TRBD1
J: TRBJ2-7
size: .
V: TRBV19

CDR3: CASSRGVMNQPQHF
DNA: TGTGCCAGCAGTCGGGGGGTAATGAATCAGCCCCAGCATTTT
D: .
J: TRBJ1-5
size: .
V: TRBV2

CDR3: CASSPPNLAAAYEQYF
DNA: TGCGCCAGCAGCCCCCCCAACCTAGCGGCCGCCTACGAGCAGTACTTC
D: TRBD2
J: TRBJ2-7
size: .
V: TRBV5-1

CDR3: CASSPWTSGRPDTQYF
DNA: TGTGCCAGCAGCCCGTGGACTAGCGGGCGGCCAGATACGCAGTATTTT
D: TRBD2
J: TRBJ2-3
size: .
V: TRBV14